This record covers a single T cell receptor beta chain. This specimen comes from a study of blood T cell repertoires in COVID-19. Study at large: The study drew acute and convalescent COVID-19 samples from the United States, Italy and Spain. Nucleic acid was either cDNA or gDNA, and it came from T cells, B-cell-depleted T cells, or PBMCs.

With 6 bases clipped from V and 7 bases from J, the junction kept 7 bases outside the gene matches. This CDR3 has 15 amino acids. Germline V CDR1 and CDR2: SGHTA, FQGNSA. The authors' processing: Researchers report that nucleated cell counts were estimated from reference gene primer amplification. The method was immunoSEQ multiplex PCR; TCRdb's version includes in-frame clones alone and lacks a portion of them. V, J and clone size reflect that table, while D and trimming were determined from the DNA. The data hold some 96,000 clones, with around nine tenths observed a single time. What was sequenced was peripheral blood. The chain joins TRBV7-2 to TRBJ1-6, with TRBD1 matching 9 bases. This clonotype was sampled from a man aged 50 to 60 with acute or convalescent COVID-19. CDR3 sequence: CASSSAGQGNSPLHF. CDR3 coding DNA: TGTGCCAGCAGTTCCGCTGGACAGGGGAATTCACCCCTCCACTTT.